This TCR beta chain was retrieved from a study of T cells in Graves' hyperthyroidism and ophthalmopathy. CDR3 length equals 18 residues. Trimming took 3 bases from V and 2 from J; bases not matched to a gene: 9. Germline CDR1 reads SGHTA; CDR2 reads FQGTGA. This clonotype came up many times. The investigators amplified TCR beta CDR3 regions from RNA transcripts. First-round RT-PCR with HTBI primers amplified the TCR CDR3 region. TCRdb used MiXCR to reprocess the multiplex PCR reads, holding one entry per CDR3 protein. The sample yields roughly 170,000 distinct CDR3 sequences, 15% to 20% seen once. The chain uses TRBV7-3 and TRBJ2-6; TRBD1 aligns across 8 bases. The TCR comes from a woman aged 45-65 years with Graves' hyperthyroidism. Sequencing was carried out using blood. CDR3 DNA sequence: TGTGCCAGCAGCTTGGCCACAGGGGGAACTACTGGGGCCAACGTCCTGACTTTC. Translating it yields CASSLATGGTTGANVLTF.